This T cell receptor (beta chain) stems from a study of T cells expressing NK-cell markers. Study at large: Repertoires of TCR beta were obtained from T cells sorted as CD3+CD56+NKG2C+, CD3+CD56+NKG2C- and CD3+CD56-NKG2C+.

Worth noting for this clonotype: The antigen remains undetermined.

Germline CDR1 reads SGHRS; CDR2 reads YFSETQ. The length of the CDR3 is 17 residues. Study conclusions and caveats: Roughly six donors carried dominant NKG2C+ clonotypes that made up roughly 1.0-7.0% of their CD8+ T cells.

cDNA encoding TCR beta was synthesized via 5'RACE template switching incorporating UMIs. Following a re-call of the 5' RACE reads, TCRdb has one entry per CDR3 protein and lacks DNA. The sample shows under 600,000 distinct CDR3 sequences, and 1.4% sits with its ten largest clones. Sequenced input: blood T cells: a sorted CD56 or NKG2C T cell subset, CD4+ or CD8+ T cells, or bulk PBMC T cells (not recorded which). This chain links TRBV5-1 with TRBJ2-3; TCRdb's D gene call, TRBD2, goes unchecked for lack of DNA. The sequence was obtained from a woman aged 45-65 years in good health. CDR3 sequence reads: CASSSEGLAGVADTQYF.